These 20 T cell receptor beta chains share one sample of origin, sequenced in a study of blood T cell repertoires in COVID-19. Produced via immunoSEQ multiplex PCR; TCRdb's table is partial and in-frame only. The top ten clones hold about 5% of a sample with 320,000 or so clones, roughly 90% of them seen once. The sequencing input was PBMCs or T cells enriched from blood (not recorded which). These receptors were taken from a man aged 60 to 75 who had recovered from COVID-19.

The chain carries TRBV10-1 and TRBJ1-2, with 7 bases matching TRBD1. V lost 2 bases, J lost 4 bases, and 13 bases stayed unmatched. Germline assignment: CDR1 WNHNN and CDR2 SYGVQD (reference sequence). The CDR3 runs 17 residues. CDR3 in amino acids: CASSESSRGETLYGYTF. The DNA of the CDR3 is TGCGCCAGCAGTGAGAGCAGCAGGGGGGAGACGCTCTATGGCTACACCTTC.

This rearrangement joins TRBV3-1 (or the pseudogene TRBV3-2) to TRBJ2-5, with 12 positions matching TRBD2. Per germline, CDR1 LGHDT and CDR2 YNNKEL (reference sequence). The trim removed 1 base at V and 4 bases at J, leaving 7 bases unmatched. The length of the CDR3 is 17 residues. DNA of the CDR3: TGTGCCAGCAGCCAAGTCCTAGCGGGAGGGCCTTTAGAGACCCAGTACTTC. It codes for CASSQVLAGGPLETQYF.

The V gene is TRBV19, the J gene TRBJ1-2; D possibly corresponds to TRBD1 (5 bases). V gave up 3 bases and J gave up 4 bases, with 12 bases separating them. The V gene's germline CDR1 is LNHDA and CDR2 SQIVND (reference sequence). The CDR3 has 14 amino acids. In nucleotides, the CDR3 is TGTGCCAGTAGTATGAGGCAGGGAGGCTATGGCTACACCTTC. It codes for CASSMRQGGYGYTF.

There are a few counts of this clone. The V gene is TRBV10-3, the J gene TRBJ2-7; maybe TRBD1 (6 bases). CDR3 length equals 14 residues. Looked up from germline, CDR1 is ENHRY and CDR2 is SYGVKD. Trimming removed 3 bases from V and 3 bases from J, with 12 bases in between. The CDR3 region has the DNA TGTGCCATCAGTGAAAGGGGGAATTTCTACGAGCAGTACTTC. Its translation is CAISERGNFYEQYF.

V usage is TRBV3-1 (or the pseudogene TRBV3-2) and J usage is TRBJ1-5; tentative D call: TRBD1 (5 bases). The germline gives CDR1 LGHDT, CDR2 YNNKEL (reference sequence). The V gene lost 3 bases and the J gene lost 7 bases, with 13 bases spanning the gap. This CDR3 contains 14 residues. DNA for the CDR3: TGTGCCAGCAGCCAGGGGGGGTTTCGGCAGCCCCAGCATTTT. As protein: CASSQGGFRQPQHF.

CDR3 sequence: CASSLTVLREKLFF. CDR3 DNA sequence: TGTGCCAGCAGCCTGACAGTTCTACGGGAAAAACTGTTTTTT. V usage is TRBV4-2 and J usage is TRBJ1-4; TRBD1 is a possible D gene (5 bases). V lost 4 bases to trimming and J lost 8 bases, with 14 bases between them. CDR3 length: 14 amino acids. Germline V CDR1 and CDR2: LGHNA, YNFKEQ.

This chain uses TRBV14 with TRBJ1-1; D is undetermined. The CDR3 has 13 amino acids. Per germline, CDR1 SGHDN and CDR2 FVKESK. Trimming left V 1 base short and J 0 bases short, with 3 bases between. The CDR3 DNA follows: TGTGCCAGCAGCCAAGCGTTGAACACTGAAGCTTTCTTT. Translation gives CASSQALNTEAFF.

The chain couples TRBV5-1 to TRBJ2-3, with a possible D match to TRBD1 (6 bases). The CDR3 is 15 amino acids. Germline V gene sequence: CDR1 SGHRS, CDR2 YFSETQ. Trimming left V 0 bases short and J 2 bases short, with 10 bases between. CDR3 residues: CASSLEQGTTDTQYF. CDR3 coding DNA: TGCGCCAGCAGCTTGGAACAGGGAACCACAGATACGCAGTATTTT.

This rearrangement joins TRBV4-1 to TRBJ1-5; the D gene is possibly TRBD1 (6 bases). Looked up from germline, CDR1 is MGHRA and CDR2 is YSYEKL. Trimming pared 3 bases from V and 0 bases from J, leaving 9 bases between. This CDR3 has 15 residues. The CDR3 sequence: CASSQGAGSNQPQHF. The CDR3 coding sequence is TGCGCCAGCAGCCAGGGGGCAGGTAGCAATCAGCCCCAGCATTTT.

The V call is TRBV6-5, the J call TRBJ2-7; TRBD2 aligns across 11 bases. Trimming took 7 bases from V and 4 from J; bases not matched to a gene: 9. This CDR3 comprises 15 residues. CDR1 and CDR2 (germline): MNHEY, SVGAGI. CDR3 sequence reads: CASKARGTSGYEQYF. The CDR3 DNA sequence: TGTGCCAGCAAAGCTCGAGGGACTAGCGGATACGAGCAGTACTTC.

This chain connects TRBV28 to TRBJ2-5; D gene ambiguous. Germline lookup yields CDR1 MDHEN and CDR2 SYDVKM. V dropped 6 bases and J dropped 5 bases, with 4 bases sitting between them. The CDR3 runs 10 residues. The CDR3 DNA reads TGTGCCAGCAGGCGGGAGACCCAGTACTTC. Protein product: CASRRETQYF.

The chain employs TRBV5-4 and TRBJ1-3; no clear D gene. Germline V CDR1 and CDR2: SGHNT, YYREEE (reference sequence). CDR3 length equals 14 residues. V was clipped by 0 bases and J by 4 bases, with 8 bases between them. CDR3 residues: CASSLELAGNTIYF. For the CDR3, the DNA is TGTGCCAGCAGCTTGGAATTGGCCGGAAACACCATATATTTT.

This clone came up once. The chain has TRBV3-1 (or the pseudogene TRBV3-2) and TRBJ2-7; TRBD1 aligns across 7 bases. V was clipped by 10 bases and J by 2 bases; unmatched bases: 5. CDR1 is LGHDT, CDR2 YNNKEL, per germline (reference sequence). This CDR3 region has 12 residues. The CDR3 DNA follows: TGTGCCACGAGACAGGGACCCTACGAGCAGTACTTC. Its translation: CATRQGPYEQYF.

The genes are TRBV6-5 and TRBJ2-1, with TRBD2 as a possible D gene (5 bases). CDR1 and CDR2 (germline): MNHEY, SVGAGI. The V end lost 6 bases, the J end lost 7 bases, and 16 bases lay between the germline ends. CDR3 length equals 14 residues. CDR3 DNA: TGTGCCAGCAGATATCCGGGCCCGGGGAATGAGCAGTTCTTC. Translation: CASRYPGPGNEQFF.

With respect to this clone: Other nucleotide sequences from this sample produce the same CDR3. CDR3 DNA: TGCGCCAGCAGCTTGGTACAGGGAGCTTACAATGAGCAGTTCTTC. This encodes CASSLVQGAYNEQFF. The chain recombines TRBV5-1 with TRBJ2-1; a possible D gene is TRBD1 (6 bases). CDR1 SGHRS and CDR2 YFSETQ come from the germline V gene. This CDR3 has 15 amino acids. V shed 0 bases and J shed 4 bases, with 11 bases lying between them. The full variable domain, in which reference TRBV5-1 and TRBJ2-1 provide the parts outside the CDR3, is KAGVTQTPRYLIKTRGQQVTLSCSPISGHRSVSWYQQTPGQGLQFLFEYFSETQRNKGNFPGRFSGRQFSNSRSEMNVSTLELGDSALYLCASSLVQGAYNEQFFGPGTRLTVL.

This chain joins TRBV7-2 and TRBJ2-1; 8 nucleotides align to TRBD2. Germline CDR1 reads SGHTA; CDR2 reads FQGNSA. This CDR3 spans 14 amino acids. V was clipped by 5 bases and J by 4 bases; unmatched bases: 4. The CDR3: CASSQGLVYNEQFF. CDR3 sequence (DNA): TGTGCCAGCAGCCAGGGACTAGTTTACAATGAGCAGTTCTTC.

The chain carries TRBV13 and TRBJ2-1; 13 bases fit TRBD2. CDR3 size: 19 residues. Trimming cost V 2 bases and J 6 bases; bases outside gene matches: 13. The germline CDR1 and CDR2 sequences are PRHDT and FYEKMQ (reference sequence). The chain's CDR3 is CASSLKLGFGLAGANEQFF. The CDR3 DNA reads as TGTGCCAGCAGCTTAAAGTTGGGCTTCGGACTAGCGGGAGCCAATGAGCAGTTCTTC.

This chain links TRBV21-1 with TRBJ2-7; TRBD2 reflects the table's D call only, with no check against the DNA. TRBV21-1 is assigned pseudogene status. This CDR3 has 16 amino acids. The CDR3 sequence: CASSERLAGVSYEQYF. For the CDR3, the DNA is TGTGCCAGCAGCGAGAGACTAGCGGGAGTTTCCTACGAGCAGTACTTC.

The chain joins TRBV6-4 to TRBJ1-2, with D possibly matching TRBD1 (5 bases). Trimming left V 7 bases short and J 0 bases short, with 12 bases between. The germline gives CDR1 MRHNA, CDR2 SNTAGT. This CDR3 spans 14 amino acids. The CDR3 region is CASTVDTTNYGYTF. The CDR3 bases are TGTGCCAGCACTGTGGACACCACTAACTATGGCTACACCTTC.

V usage is TRBV5-1 and J usage is TRBJ1-1; no clear D. Trimming removed 0 bases from V and 0 bases from J, with 6 bases in between. The CDR3 is 14 amino acids. Germline lookup yields CDR1 SGHRS and CDR2 YFSETQ. As DNA, the CDR3 is TGCGCCAGCAGCTTGGTTCAGTTGAACACTGAAGCTTTCTTT. Translation gives CASSLVQLNTEAFF. The whole variable domain, remainder taken from reference TRBV5-1 and TRBJ1-1, is KAGVTQTPRYLIKTRGQQVTLSCSPISGHRSVSWYQQTPGQGLQFLFEYFSETQRNKGNFPGRFSGRQFSNSRSEMNVSTLELGDSALYLCASSLVQLNTEAFFGQGTRLTVV.